This T cell receptor (beta chain) was captured in a study of shared clonotypes between healthy human individuals. TCRdb's table, derived via immunoSEQ multiplex PCR, lists solely in-frame clones and lacks some. This sample has hundreds of thousands of clones, with more than 95% found just once. General observations from the study: Measured sharing among donors was expected to vary with sequencing depth.

To note about this clone: The antigen remains unidentified.

There are 12 residues in the CDR3. J lost 5 bases, V lost 6 bases, and 3 bases had no gene match. CDR1 SEHNR and CDR2 FQNEAQ come from the germline V gene (reference sequence). Specimen: naive CD4+ T cells sorted from blood. Subset in this sample: CD45RA+ positively selected. This TCR was sampled from a woman aged 30 to 39 in good health. V usage is TRBV7-9 and J usage is TRBJ1-2; 7 nucleotides align to TRBD1. The CDR3 is CASRAGGYGYTF. The CDR3 DNA reads as TGTGCCAGCAGGGCAGGGGGATATGGCTACACCTTC.